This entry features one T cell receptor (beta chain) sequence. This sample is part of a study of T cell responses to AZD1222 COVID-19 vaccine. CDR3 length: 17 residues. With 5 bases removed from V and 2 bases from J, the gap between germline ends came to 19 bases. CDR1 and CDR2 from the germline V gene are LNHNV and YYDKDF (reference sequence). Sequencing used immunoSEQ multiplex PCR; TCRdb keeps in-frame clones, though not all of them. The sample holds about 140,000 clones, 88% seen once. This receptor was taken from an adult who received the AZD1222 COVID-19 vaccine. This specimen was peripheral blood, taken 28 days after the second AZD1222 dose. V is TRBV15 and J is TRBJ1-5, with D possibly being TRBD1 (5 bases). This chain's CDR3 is CATSQAMARGRNQPQHF. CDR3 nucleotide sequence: TGTGCCACCAGCCAGGCAATGGCGAGGGGCCGCAATCAGCCCCAGCATTTT.